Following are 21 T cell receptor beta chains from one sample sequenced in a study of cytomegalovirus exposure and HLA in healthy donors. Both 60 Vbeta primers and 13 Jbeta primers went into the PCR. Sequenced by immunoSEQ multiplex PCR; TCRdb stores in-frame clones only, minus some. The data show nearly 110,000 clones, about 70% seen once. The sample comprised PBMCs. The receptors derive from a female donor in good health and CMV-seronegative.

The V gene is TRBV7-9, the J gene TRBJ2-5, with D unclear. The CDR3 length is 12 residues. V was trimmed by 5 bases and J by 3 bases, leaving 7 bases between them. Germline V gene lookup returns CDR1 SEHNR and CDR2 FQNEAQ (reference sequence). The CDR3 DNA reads TGTGCCAGCAGCCTCCGGGAAGAGACCCAGTACTTC. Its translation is CASSLREETQYF.

The CDR3 protein is CASSGLAGGSHNEQFF. The CDR3 DNA reads as TGTGCCAGCAGCGGCCTAGCGGGAGGGTCCCACAATGAGCAGTTCTTC. V usage is TRBV9 and J usage is TRBJ2-1; 12 nucleotides match TRBD2. With V trimmed by 3 bases and J by 5 bases, 6 bases remained unmatched. The germline V gene has CDR1 SGDLS and CDR2 YYNGEE. The length of the CDR3 is 16 residues. Full variable domain (remainder filled in from reference TRBV9 and TRBJ2-1): DSGVTQTPKHLITATGQRVTLRCSPRSGDLSVYWYQQSLDQGLQFLIQYYNGEERAKGNILERFSAQQFPDLHSELNLSSLELGDSALYFCASSGLAGGSHNEQFFGPGTRLTVL.

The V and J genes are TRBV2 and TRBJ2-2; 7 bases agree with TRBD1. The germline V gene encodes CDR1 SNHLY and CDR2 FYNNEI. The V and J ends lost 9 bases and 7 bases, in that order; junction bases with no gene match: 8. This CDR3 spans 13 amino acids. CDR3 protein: CASIDRVGGELFF. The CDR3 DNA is TGTGCCAGTATTGACAGGGTTGGCGGGGAGCTGTTTTTT.

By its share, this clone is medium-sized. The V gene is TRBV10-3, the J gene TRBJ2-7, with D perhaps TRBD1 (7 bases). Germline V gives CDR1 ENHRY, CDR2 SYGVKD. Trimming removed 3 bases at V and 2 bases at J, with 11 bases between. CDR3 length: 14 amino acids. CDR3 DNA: TGTGCCATCAGTGATGCAGGGGGGCCCTACGAGCAGTACTTC. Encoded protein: CAISDAGGPYEQYF.

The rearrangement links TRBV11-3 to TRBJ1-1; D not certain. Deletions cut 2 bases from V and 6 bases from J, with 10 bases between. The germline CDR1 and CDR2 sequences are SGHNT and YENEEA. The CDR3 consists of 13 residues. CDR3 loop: CASSLSGSAEAFF. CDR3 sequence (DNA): TGTGCCAGCAGCTTAAGCGGTAGCGCTGAAGCTTTCTTT.

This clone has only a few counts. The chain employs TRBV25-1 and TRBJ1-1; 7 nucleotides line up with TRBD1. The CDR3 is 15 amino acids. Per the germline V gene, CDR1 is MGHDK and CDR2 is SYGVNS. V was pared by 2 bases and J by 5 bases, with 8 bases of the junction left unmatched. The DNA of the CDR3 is TGTGCCAGCAGTGAAGGGGCGACAGGGAGGACTGAAGCTTTCTTT. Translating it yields CASSEGATGRTEAFF.

The CDR3 nucleotides are TGTGCCAGCAGGCTAGCCTACTCCTACAATGAGCAGTTCTTC. It specifies CASRLAYSYNEQFF. The chain is built from TRBV6-5 and TRBJ2-1; D perhaps matches TRBD2 (5 bases). Trimming removed 6 bases from V and 0 bases from J, with 9 bases in between. The CDR3 length is 14 residues. CDR1 is MNHEY and CDR2 is SVGAGI in the germline V gene.

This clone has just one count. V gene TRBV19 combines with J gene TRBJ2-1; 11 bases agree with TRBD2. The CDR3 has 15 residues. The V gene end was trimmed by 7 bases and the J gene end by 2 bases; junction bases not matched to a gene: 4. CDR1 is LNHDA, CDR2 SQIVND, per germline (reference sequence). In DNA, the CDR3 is TGTGCCAGTACTCATAGCGGGAGGGCCTACAATGAGCAGTTCTTC. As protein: CASTHSGRAYNEQFF.

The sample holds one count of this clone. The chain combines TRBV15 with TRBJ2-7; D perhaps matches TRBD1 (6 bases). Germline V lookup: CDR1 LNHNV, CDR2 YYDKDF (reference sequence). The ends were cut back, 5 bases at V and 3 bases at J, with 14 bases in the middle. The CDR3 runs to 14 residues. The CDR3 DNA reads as TGTGCCACCAGCGACCGGGACACTCTCTACGAGCAGTACTTC. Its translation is CATSDRDTLYEQYF.

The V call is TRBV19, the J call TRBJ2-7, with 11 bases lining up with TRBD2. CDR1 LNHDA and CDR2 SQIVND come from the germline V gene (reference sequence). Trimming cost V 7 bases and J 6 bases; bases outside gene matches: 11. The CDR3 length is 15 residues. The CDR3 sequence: CASTSAGLAGGEQYF. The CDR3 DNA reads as TGTGCCAGTACCTCAGCCGGACTAGCGGGTGGCGAGCAGTACTTC.

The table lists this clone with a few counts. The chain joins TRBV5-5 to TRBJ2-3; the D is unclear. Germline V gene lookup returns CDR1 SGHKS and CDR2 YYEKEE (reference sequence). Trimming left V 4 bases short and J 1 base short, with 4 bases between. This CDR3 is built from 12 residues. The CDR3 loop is CASSPRTDTQYF. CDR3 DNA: TGTGCCAGCAGCCCTCGCACAGATACGCAGTATTTT.

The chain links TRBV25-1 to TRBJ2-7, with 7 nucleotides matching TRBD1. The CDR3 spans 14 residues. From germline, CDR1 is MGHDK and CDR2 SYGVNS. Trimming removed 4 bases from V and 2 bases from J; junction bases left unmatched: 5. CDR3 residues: CASSGGTETYEQYF. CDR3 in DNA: TGTGCCAGCAGTGGGGGGACAGAGACCTACGAGCAGTACTTC.

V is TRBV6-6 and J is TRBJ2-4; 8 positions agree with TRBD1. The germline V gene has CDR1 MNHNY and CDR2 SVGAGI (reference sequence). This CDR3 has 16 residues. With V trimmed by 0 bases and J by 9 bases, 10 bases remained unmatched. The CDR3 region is CASSYSIMGQATIQYF. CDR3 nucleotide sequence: TGTGCCAGCAGTTACTCGATCATGGGACAGGCTACCATTCAGTACTTC.

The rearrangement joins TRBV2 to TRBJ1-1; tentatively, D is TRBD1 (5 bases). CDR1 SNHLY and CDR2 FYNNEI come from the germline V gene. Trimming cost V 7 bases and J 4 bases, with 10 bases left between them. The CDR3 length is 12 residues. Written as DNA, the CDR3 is TGTGCCAGCAAGGCAGGGTTCACTGAAGCTTTCTTT. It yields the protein CASKAGFTEAFF. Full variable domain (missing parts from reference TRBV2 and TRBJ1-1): EPEVTQTPSHQVTQMGQEVILRCVPISNHLYFYWYRQILGQKVEFLVSFYNNEISEKSEIFDDQFSVERPDGSNFTLKIRSTKLEDSAMYFCASKAGFTEAFFGQGTRLTVV.

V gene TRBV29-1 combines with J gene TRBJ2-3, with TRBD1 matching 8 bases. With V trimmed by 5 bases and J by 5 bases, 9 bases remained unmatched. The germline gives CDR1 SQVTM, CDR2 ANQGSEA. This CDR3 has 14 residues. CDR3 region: CSVRPGTGKDTQYF. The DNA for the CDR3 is TGCAGCGTTCGTCCCGGGACAGGCAAAGATACGCAGTATTTT.

CDR3 sequence reads: CASRDTGTVSYGYTF. CDR3 DNA sequence: TGTGCCAGCAGAGACACCGGGACTGTCTCTTATGGCTACACCTTC. V gene TRBV7-2 combines with J gene TRBJ1-2; D is possibly TRBD1 (5 bases). CDR1 and CDR2 from the germline V gene are SGHTA and FQGNSA. Trimming removed 6 bases from V and 5 bases from J, with 19 bases in between. This CDR3 comprises 15 residues. Using reference TRBV7-2 and TRBJ1-2 for the parts outside the CDR3, the full variable domain is GAGVSQSPSNKVTEKGKDVELRCDPISGHTALYWYRQSLGQGLEFLIYFQGNSAPDKSGLPSDRFSAERTGGSVSTLTIQRTQQEDSAVYLCASRDTGTVSYGYTFGSGTRLTVV.

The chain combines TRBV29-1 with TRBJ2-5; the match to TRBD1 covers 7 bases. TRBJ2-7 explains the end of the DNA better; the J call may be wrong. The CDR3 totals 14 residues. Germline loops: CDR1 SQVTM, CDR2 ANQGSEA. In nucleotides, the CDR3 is TGCAGCGTCGTAGGGGGCCAGTGGACCTACGAGCAGTACTTC. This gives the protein CSVVGGQWTYEQYF.

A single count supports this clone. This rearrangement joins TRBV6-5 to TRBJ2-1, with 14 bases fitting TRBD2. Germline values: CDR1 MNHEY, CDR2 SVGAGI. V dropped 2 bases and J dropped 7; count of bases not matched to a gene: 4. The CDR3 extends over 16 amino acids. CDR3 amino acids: CASSYLGTSGRNEQFF. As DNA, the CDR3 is TGTGCCAGCAGTTACCTTGGGACTAGCGGGAGAAATGAGCAGTTCTTC.

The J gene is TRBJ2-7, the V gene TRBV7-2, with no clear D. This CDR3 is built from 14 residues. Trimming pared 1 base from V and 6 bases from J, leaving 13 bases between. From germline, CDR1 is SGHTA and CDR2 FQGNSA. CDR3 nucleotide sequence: TGTGCCAGCAGCTTAGTCACCCCCGGTAGCGAGCAGTACTTC. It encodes CASSLVTPGSEQYF.

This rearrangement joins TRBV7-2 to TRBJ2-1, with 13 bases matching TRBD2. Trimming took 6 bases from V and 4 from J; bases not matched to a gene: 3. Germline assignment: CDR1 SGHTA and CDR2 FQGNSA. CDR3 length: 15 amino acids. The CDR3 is CASRLGLAGYNEQFF. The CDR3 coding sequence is TGTGCCAGCAGGCTGGGACTAGCGGGGTACAATGAGCAGTTCTTC.

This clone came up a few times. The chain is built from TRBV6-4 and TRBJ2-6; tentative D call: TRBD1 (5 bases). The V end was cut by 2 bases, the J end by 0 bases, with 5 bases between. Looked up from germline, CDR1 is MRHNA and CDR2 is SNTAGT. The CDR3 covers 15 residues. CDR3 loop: CASSDRGSGANVLTF. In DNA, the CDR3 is TGTGCCAGCAGTGACAGGGGCTCTGGGGCCAACGTCCTGACTTTC.